These 9 T cell receptor beta chains were sequenced from one sample in a study of shared clonotypes between healthy human individuals. This table comes from immunoSEQ multiplex PCR, and its TCRdb copy is limited to in-frame clones, with some not included. The sample has about 2.4 million clones, roughly 93% seen once. Sequences were obtained from naive CD4+ T cells from PBMCs. Subset reported: CD45RA+ positively selected. The receptors were gathered from a man in his late teens or twenties in good health. Some clones in this sample may be carry-over from other donors' samples.

V is TRBV28 and J is TRBJ2-1; 13 positions agree with TRBD2. The CDR3 sequence is 14 residues long. The germline CDR1 and CDR2 sequences are MDHEN and SYDVKM. Trimming took 7 bases from V and 6 from J; bases not matched to a gene: 3. The CDR3 sequence is CASTWTSGSNEQFF. As DNA, the CDR3 is TGTGCCAGCACCTGGACTAGCGGGAGCAATGAGCAGTTCTTC.

This chain uses TRBV4-1 with TRBJ1-1; D is possibly TRBD1 (5 bases). From germline, CDR1 is MGHRA and CDR2 YSYEKL. This CDR3 is built from 14 residues. The V and J ends lost 1 base and 8 bases respectively, with 14 bases between them. CDR3 in amino acids: CASSQVEGSGEAFF. The CDR3 DNA is TGCGCCAGCAGCCAAGTTGAGGGGTCGGGGGAAGCTTTCTTT.

J is TRBJ1-1 and V is TRBV6-6, with TRBD1 matching 8 bases. J lost 1 base, V lost 6 bases, and 10 bases had no gene match. CDR1 and CDR2 from the germline V gene are MNHNY and SVGAGI (reference sequence). This CDR3 comprises 16 residues. This chain's CDR3 is CASRPHRDRTNTEAFF. In nucleotides, the CDR3 is TGTGCCAGCAGGCCACATCGGGACAGGACGAACACTGAAGCTTTCTTT.

V usage is TRBV7-9 and J usage is TRBJ1-6, with 10 bases that match TRBD1. The CDR3 has 16 residues. V dropped 5 bases and J dropped 8; count of bases not matched to a gene: 9. Germline V CDR1 and CDR2: SEHNR, FQNEAQ (reference sequence). This chain's CDR3 is CASSRTRDRGDSPLHF. Here the CDR3 DNA reads TGTGCCAGCAGCCGAACCCGGGACAGGGGTGATTCACCCCTCCACTTT.

Worth noting for this clone: Other nucleotide sequences from this sample produce the same CDR3. The rearrangement joins TRBV18 to TRBJ2-7; D may match TRBD1 or TRBD2 (5 bases each). The ends were cut back, 3 bases at V and 5 bases at J, with 5 bases in the middle. Germline V gene data show CDR1 as KGHSH and CDR2 as LQKENI. This CDR3 region has 11 residues. CDR3 in DNA: TGTGCCAGCTCACCGGGACACGAGCAGTACTTC. Residues: CASSPGHEQYF. Full variable domain (remainder filled in from reference TRBV18 and TRBJ2-7): NAGVMQNPRHLVRRRGQEARLRCSPMKGHSHVYWYRQLPEEGLKFMVYLQKENIIDESGMPKERFSAEFPKEGPSILRIQQVVRGDSAAYFCASSPGHEQYFGPGTRLTVT.

The rearrangement links TRBV6-6 to TRBJ2-7; either TRBD1 or TRBD2 may fit D (5 bases each). V was cut by 0 bases and J by 4 bases, with 7 bases left in between. The length of the CDR3 is 13 residues. Germline CDR1 and CDR2: MNHNY and SVGAGI (reference sequence). The CDR3, as DNA: TGTGCCAGCAGTTACTCGGGGGAGTACGAGCAGTACTTC. The encoded protein is CASSYSGEYEQYF.

As for this clone: Other DNA sequences of this sample code for an identical CDR3. This rearrangement joins TRBV28 to TRBJ2-7; D not resolved. Trimming removed 2 bases at V and 4 bases at J, with 9 bases between. Germline loops: CDR1 MDHEN, CDR2 SYDVKM. This CDR3 comprises 13 residues. CDR3 coding DNA: TGTGCCAGCAGTTTAGGTCCCAAATACGAGCAGTACTTC. It codes for CASSLGPKYEQYF.

The V gene is TRBV5-1, the J gene TRBJ2-3; tentatively, D is TRBD2 (6 bases). This CDR3 has 15 residues. Trimming took 4 bases from V and 0 from J, leaving 12 bases between them. Germline lookup yields CDR1 SGHRS and CDR2 YFSETQ. The CDR3 nucleotides read TGCGCCAGCAGCGGAAGGACTACTAGCACAGATACGCAGTATTTT. Its translation: CASSGRTTSTDTQYF.

The chain carries TRBV5-4 and TRBJ2-7, with 9 bases lining up with TRBD2. This CDR3 contains 15 residues. From germline, CDR1 is SGHNT and CDR2 YYREEE (reference sequence). V trimming: 2 bases; J trimming: 2 bases; junction bases outside the gene matches: 5. In DNA, the CDR3 is TGTGCCAGCAGCTTTTCTAGCGGGGTGGCCTACGAGCAGTACTTC. As protein: CASSFSSGVAYEQYF.